This TCR beta chain is from a study of blood T cell repertoires in COVID-19. Everyone who took part was roughly 18 to 89 years old, and they came from about two dozen US areas. Participant reports of clinical history set cohort assignment. Before being deemed recovered, Cohort 3 donors had two negative PCRs, clearance, or symptom resolution. The CDR3 runs 16 residues. Germline V gene data show CDR1 as MNHEY and CDR2 as SVGEGT. The ends lost 6 bases at V and 1 base at J; junction bases unmatched: 4. As handled by the study authors: Estimation of nucleated cell counts was performed using reference gene primer amplification. Only in-frame clones appear in the TCRdb table, and some are missing; sequencing was by immunoSEQ multiplex PCR. The V and J calls and clone size were taken over from that table, and D and trimming were inferred from the DNA. Here the sample spans just over 300,000 clones, 85% to 90% being singletons.

This sequence originates from a man between 25 and 39 years old who had recovered from COVID-19. The chain employs TRBV6-2 or TRBV6-3 and TRBJ2-5, with TRBD2 matching 14 bases. The source material was PBMCs or T cells enriched from blood (not recorded which). CDR3 bases: TGTGCCAGCAGCCCTGGACTAGCGGGGGGCCAAGAGACCCAGTACTTC. It yields the protein CASSPGLAGGQETQYF.